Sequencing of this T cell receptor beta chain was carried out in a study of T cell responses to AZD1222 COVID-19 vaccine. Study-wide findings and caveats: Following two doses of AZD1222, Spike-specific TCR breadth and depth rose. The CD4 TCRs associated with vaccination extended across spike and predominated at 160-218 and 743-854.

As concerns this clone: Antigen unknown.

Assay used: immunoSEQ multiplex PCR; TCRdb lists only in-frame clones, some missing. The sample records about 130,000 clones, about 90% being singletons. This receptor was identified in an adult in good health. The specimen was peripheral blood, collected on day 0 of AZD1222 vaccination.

The CDR3 bases are TGTGCCACCGGGCGGGGGTACGAGCAGTACTTC. This sequence encodes CATGRGYEQYF. V usage is TRBV7-9 and J usage is TRBJ2-7; 7 bases agree with TRBD2. Losses at the gene ends were 10 bases for V and 4 bases for J; bases not matched to a gene: 4. Germline assignment: CDR1 SEHNR and CDR2 FQNEAQ (reference sequence). The CDR3 has 11 residues.